This is a list of T cell receptor beta chains from one sample in a study of blood T cell repertoires in COVID-19. Some clones are missing from TCRdb's copy, which holds only in-frame ones; the method was immunoSEQ multiplex PCR. The sample lists a few hundred thousand clones; around 90% were seen once. Sequenced input: peripheral blood. These receptors all stem from a man aged 18 to 29 with active or convalescent COVID-19. CDR3s leave out the opening cysteine and the closing phenylalanine or tryptophan. Where a row states a size, it is once, few, many or the class of an expanded clone; other rows omit it.

>few|TRBJ1-4|15|TRBV5-6
ASSWTGRSSTNEKLF
>.|TRBJ2-3|13|TRBV6-5
ASSYRDRAPDTQY
>.|TRBJ1-1|11|TRBV11-2
ASSLGDREGAF
>.|TRBJ1-6|13|TRBV9
ASSSRSRGNSPLH
>.|TRBJ1-5|11|TRBV27
ASSPAGAQPQH
>.|TRBJ1-1|14|TRBV4-3
ASSQGSAALNTEAF
>.|TRBJ2-2|11|TRBV7-9
ALQLAGYGELF
>.|TRBJ2-7|10|TRBV2
ASEELSYEQY
>.|TRBJ2-5|13|TRBV5-1
ASSWSTGVRETQY
>.|TRBJ2-1|12|TRBV27
ASSLSGVGDEQF
>.|TRBJ2-1|13|TRBV2
ASSDPRDSYNEQF
>.|TRBJ2-7|11|TRBV12-3/TRBV12-4
ASRRAGTYEQY
>few|TRBJ1-1|10|TRBV29-1
SVGGGFSEAF
>.|TRBJ2-5|11|TRBV29-1
SVGDSTVETQY
>once|TRBJ1-5|12|TRBV4-1
ASSQGLGNQPQH
>few|TRBJ1-2|12|TRBV5-6
ASSPGQGNYGYT
>.|TRBJ1-2|14|TRBV5-1
AIPRPGIFREYGYT
>once|TRBJ1-5|12|TRBV10-3
AIRDSSSNQPQH
>.|TRBJ1-2|12|TRBV5-1
ASSLSTGEYGYT
>once|TRBJ1-3|12|TRBV5-6
ASSFTGTGNTIY
>.|TRBJ1-4|13|TRBV7-9
ASSLLGQANEKLF
>few|TRBJ1-6|12|TRBV11-2
AKYQASYNSPLH
>.|TRBJ1-4|16|TRBV11-2
ASSPPQGSGSTNEKLF